Below, 27 T cell receptor beta chains from the same sample are listed, as sequenced in a study of T cells in Graves' hyperthyroidism and ophthalmopathy (dated by TCRdb to the late 2010s). Library preparation was by multiplex PCR. Sequencer: Illumina HiSeq 2000. The TCR beta CDR3 regions were amplified from the RNA transcripts. The TCR CDR3 was subjected to a first round of RT-PCR using the HTBI primer set and the Qiagen OneStep RT-PCR kit. TCRdb reran the public reads through fastp at Q25 and MiXCR, keeping productive beta chains. For every CDR3 protein sequence, its rows merge into one entry that carries the most common genes and DNA. In all, the sample holds approximately 480,000 distinct CDR3 sequences, and less than 25% of those were seen once. The ten largest make up 26% of the sample. Sample: blood. These receptors originate from a man aged 18 to 29 with Graves' hyperthyroidism.

This clonotype was found a few times. This chain connects TRBV9 to TRBJ1-1; 9 bases match TRBD1. The germline CDR1 and CDR2 sequences are SGDLS and YYNGEE. V was clipped by 4 bases and J by 4 bases; unmatched bases: 5. This CDR3 has 14 residues. The CDR3 loop is CASSPHRGPTEAFF. CDR3 bases: TGTGCCAGCAGCCCTCACAGGGGGCCCACTGAAGCTTTCTTT.

This clonotype has a count of ten or more. This sequence joins TRBV12-3 or TRBV12-4 and TRBJ1-5; D gene unclear. The CDR3 contains 15 residues. With 4 bases removed from V and 4 bases from J, the gap between germline ends came to 14 bases. The CDR3 here is CASSWGSSFNQPQHF. As DNA, the CDR3 is TGTGCCAGCAGTTGGGGATCATCGTTTAATCAGCCCCAGCATTTT.

Many counts were recorded for this clonotype. The rearrangement joins TRBV12-5 to TRBJ1-6; the D gene is possibly TRBD1 (5 bases). The CDR3 consists of 18 residues. V was clipped by 6 bases and J by 10 bases, with 28 bases between them. Germline V gene lookup returns CDR1 LGHNT and CDR2 FRNRAP. The CDR3 region has the DNA TGTGCTAGTGGCCCTCAACCGCACGGGAGGGGCGGGTGCTCACCCCTCCACTTT. Translated: CASGPQPHGRGGCSPLHF. Based on the CDR3 plus reference TRBV12-5 and TRBJ1-6, the full variable domain is DARVTQTPRHKVTEMGQEVTMRCQPILGHNTVFWYRQTMMQGLELLAYFRNRAPLDDSGMPKDRFSAEMPDATLATLKIQPSEPRDSAVYFCASGPQPHGRGGCSPLHFGNGTRLTVT.

This clonotype was seen a single time. V is TRBV24-1 and J is TRBJ1-1, with TRBD1 matching 9 bases. This CDR3 contains 14 residues. With 8 bases clipped from V and 5 bases from J, the junction kept 8 bases outside the gene matches. In germline, CDR1 is KGHDR, CDR2 SFDVKD. The CDR3 reads CATTSGTGPTEAFF. DNA of the CDR3: TGTGCCACCACCTCCGGGACAGGGCCAACTGAAGCTTTCTTT.

This clonotype was picked up many times. The rearrangement uses TRBV28 and TRBJ2-7; weak D call: TRBD1 (5 bases). Trimming stripped 6 bases from V and 0 bases from J, with 18 bases between. Germline V gene data show CDR1 as MDHEN and CDR2 as SYDVKM. The CDR3 covers 16 residues. The DNA for the CDR3 is TGTGCCAGCAGACGGCTAAGGGGATCTAGCTCCTACGAGCAGTACTTC. Its protein product is CASRRLRGSSSYEQYF.

This clonotype came up many times. The chain carries TRBV5-1 and TRBJ1-5; 11 bases align to TRBD1. The CDR3 has 15 residues. Germline V CDR1 and CDR2: SGHRS, YFSETQ. The V gene end was trimmed by 2 bases and the J gene end by 4 bases; junction bases not matched to a gene: 2. CDR3 coding DNA: TGCGCCAGCAGCTTTGGGGACAGGGGGAATCAGCCCCAGCATTTT. Its translation: CASSFGDRGNQPQHF.

The chain uses TRBV20-1 and TRBJ2-2; 9 bases match TRBD1. Germline CDR1 is DFQATT and CDR2 is SNEGSKA (reference sequence). The CDR3 loop spans 16 amino acids. J was trimmed by 7 bases and V by 1 base; bases with no gene match: 10. The CDR3 nucleotides are TGCAGTGCTAGAGGTCCAACAGGGGGCGCAGTCGGGGAGCTGTTTTTT. It codes for CSARGPTGGAVGELFF.

This clonotype has ten or more counts. The chain recombines TRBV11-2 with TRBJ2-7; 8 bases are a match to TRBD1. Germline V gene sequence: CDR1 SGHAT, CDR2 FQNNGV. The J segment lost 2 bases and the V segment lost 3 bases, leaving 3 bases of the junction unmatched. The CDR3 length is 14 residues. The CDR3 DNA reads as TGTGCCAGCAGCTTGGACAGGGAGACCTACGAGCAGTACTTC. Translating gives CASSLDRETYEQYF.

The V call is TRBV11-2, the J call TRBJ2-7, with D possibly TRBD2 on 5 matching bases. In germline, CDR1 is SGHAT, CDR2 FQNNGV. Trimming cost V 0 bases and J 2 bases, with 14 bases left between them. The CDR3 extends over 16 amino acids. CDR3 DNA sequence: TGTGCCAGCAGCTTAGATGCTGGCGGGTCCCCCTACGAGCAGTACTTC. Its translation is CASSLDAGGSPYEQYF.

In its sample, this clonotype was seen many times. CDR3 residues: CASSWGQALNYGYTF. CDR3 DNA: TGTGCCAGCAGCTGGGGACAGGCCCTTAACTATGGCTACACCTTC. The rearrangement uses TRBV7-9 and TRBJ1-2, with 8 positions matching TRBD1. The CDR3 length is 15 residues. V shed 4 bases and J 1 base; nucleotides not matched to a gene: 5. CDR1 and CDR2 (germline): SEHNR, FQNEAQ (reference sequence).

This clonotype was recorded at least ten times. This chain joins TRBV2 and TRBJ2-7; tentatively, D is TRBD1 or TRBD2 (5 bases each). V was shortened by 0 bases and J by 3 bases, with 15 bases between the two germline ends. The CDR3 covers 16 residues. Germline loops: CDR1 SNHLY, CDR2 FYNNEI. CDR3 nucleotides: TGTGCCAGCAGTGAAGCGGGACCCGTCATCATCTACGAGCAGTACTTC. It is translated as CASSEAGPVIIYEQYF.

In this sample, this clonotype turned up many times. The chain has TRBV2 and TRBJ2-5; D is uncertain. Germline CDR1 reads SNHLY; CDR2 reads FYNNEI. The V end was cut by 7 bases, the J end by 6 bases, with 15 bases between. This CDR3 comprises 13 residues. The CDR3: CASKLPAAQTQYF. CDR3 bases: TGTGCCAGCAAGCTCCCCGCCGCGCAGACCCAGTACTTC.

The chain joins TRBV20-1 to TRBJ2-7; either TRBD1 or TRBD2 may supply D (5 bases each). This CDR3 has 12 residues. Per germline, CDR1 DFQATT and CDR2 SNEGSKA (reference sequence). The V end lost 5 bases, the J end lost 2 bases, and 10 bases lay between the germline ends. CDR3 in amino acids: CSAGTNPYEQYF. For the CDR3, the DNA is TGCAGTGCTGGGACCAATCCCTACGAGCAGTACTTC.

In its sample, this clonotype was seen many times. The chain is built from TRBV2 and TRBJ2-7; D might be TRBD2 (5 bases). Per the germline V gene, CDR1 is SNHLY and CDR2 is FYNNEI. The germline V and J ends were trimmed by 7 bases and 4 bases, with 8 bases remaining between them. The CDR3 totals 11 residues. CDR3 DNA: TGTGCCAGCACTCGGGAATACGAGCAGTACTTC. Translating gives CASTREYEQYF.

The chain has TRBV2 and TRBJ2-2; D is perhaps TRBD2 (5 bases). The CDR3 has 11 residues. Germline CDR1 reads SNHLY; CDR2 reads FYNNEI. V was pared by 4 bases and J by 10 bases, with 7 bases between. The CDR3 loop reads CASSAGMELFF. The DNA for the CDR3 is TGTGCCAGCAGTGCGGGGATGGAGCTGTTTTTT.

This chain joins TRBV5-8 and TRBJ2-4; the D is unclear. The V gene lost 1 base and the J gene lost 12 bases, with 2 bases spanning the gap. The CDR3 has 9 amino acids. Germline V CDR1 and CDR2: SGHTS, YDEGEE. The chain's CDR3 is CASSLTQYF. The DNA of the CDR3 is TGTGCCAGCAGCTTGACTCAGTACTTC.

As for this clonotype: This clone may be a read error of a much larger clone one base away. The V and J genes are TRBV7-8 and TRBJ2-7; 10 bases map to TRBD1. The germline V gene encodes CDR1 SGHVS and CDR2 FQNEAQ. The CDR3 has 16 residues. CDR3 nucleotide sequence: TGTGCCAGCAGCCCCATCCTCCCGGGACAGGGGTACGAGCAGTGCTTC. This codes for CASSPILPGQGYEQCF.

The V and J genes are TRBV27 and TRBJ1-1; maybe TRBD1 (6 bases). V was shortened by 6 bases and J by 3 bases, with 14 bases between the two germline ends. The CDR3 length is 14 residues. Looked up from germline, CDR1 is MNHEY and CDR2 is SMNVEV (reference sequence). The CDR3 region has the DNA TGTGCCAGCAGCGAGAGGGACACTCACACTGAAGCTTTCTTT. Encoded protein: CASSERDTHTEAFF.

At least ten counts were recorded for this clonotype. J is TRBJ2-5 and V is TRBV20-1; 13 bases fit TRBD2. Germline values: CDR1 DFQATT, CDR2 SNEGSKA (reference sequence). Trimming at V came to 7 bases and at J to 1 base, leaving 6 bases not matched to a gene. This CDR3 spans 15 amino acids. The CDR3 loop reads CSGTWTSGGQETQYF. In DNA form, the CDR3 reads TGCAGTGGTACCTGGACTAGCGGGGGCCAAGAGACCCAGTACTTC.

This clonotype was found many times. The chain couples TRBV30 to TRBJ1-3, with D uncertain. V dropped 3 bases and J dropped 3 bases, with 12 bases sitting between them. Germline CDR1 is GTSNPN and CDR2 is SVGIG (reference sequence). The CDR3 sequence is 14 residues long. CDR3: CAWRLAGGGNTIYF. DNA of the CDR3: TGTGCCTGGAGGTTGGCTGGAGGTGGAAACACCATATATTTT. The full variable domain, with the rest looked up from reference TRBV30 and TRBJ1-3, is SQTIHQWPATLVQPVGSPLSLECTVEGTSNPNLYWYRQAAGRGLQLLFYSVGIGQISSEVPQNLSASRPQDRQFILSSKKLLLSDSGFYLCAWRLAGGGNTIYFGEGSWLTVV.

This rearrangement joins TRBV5-1 to TRBJ2-7, with TRBD1 matching 10 bases. There are 14 residues in the CDR3. From germline, CDR1 is SGHRS and CDR2 YFSETQ. With V trimmed by 4 bases and J by 6 bases, 7 bases remained unmatched. Here the CDR3 reads CASSRGTGESEQYF. CDR3 DNA sequence: TGCGCCAGCAGCAGGGGGACAGGGGAGTCCGAGCAGTACTTC.

This rearrangement joins TRBV25-1 to TRBJ1-1; D unresolved. Trimming left V 2 bases short and J 6 bases short, with 10 bases between. The V gene's germline CDR1 is MGHDK and CDR2 SYGVNS. This CDR3 is 13 amino acids long. CDR3 sequence reads: CASSEGGLSEAFF. CDR3 DNA: TGTGCCAGCAGTGAAGGCGGACTATCTGAAGCTTTCTTT.

This chain links TRBV12-3 or TRBV12-4 with TRBJ2-1; D might be TRBD2 (5 bases). The V end lost 8 bases, the J end lost 6 bases, and 8 bases lay between the germline ends. The CDR3 totals 11 residues. As DNA, the CDR3 is TGTGCCAGCGCCCGGGGCAATGAGCAGTTCTTC. Translation gives CASARGNEQFF.

In its sample, this clonotype was seen a few times. Here the CDR3 reads CASSQDEWLAGDTGELFF. The CDR3 DNA sequence: TGCGCCAGCAGCCAAGATGAATGGCTAGCGGGGGATACCGGGGAGCTGTTTTTT. The V and J genes are TRBV4-1 and TRBJ2-2; TRBD2 agrees at 10 bases. The germline gives CDR1 MGHRA, CDR2 YSYEKL. Trimming at V came to 0 bases and at J to 5 bases, leaving 9 bases not matched to a gene. The CDR3 length is 18 residues.

This clonotype was detected many times. CDR3 sequence: CASSLGRLGTGELFF. CDR3 DNA sequence: TGTGCCAGCAGTTTGGGTCGACTTGGGACCGGGGAGCTGTTTTTT. J is TRBJ2-2 and V is TRBV12-3 or TRBV12-4; the D is unclear. V lost 3 bases to trimming and J lost 5 bases, with 13 bases between them. The CDR3 sequence is 15 residues long.

The J gene is TRBJ1-5, the V gene TRBV20-1, with TRBD1 identical over 7 bases. V was pared by 4 bases and J by 2 bases, with 8 bases of the junction left unmatched. CDR3 length equals 15 residues. Germline V CDR1 and CDR2: DFQATT, SNEGSKA (reference sequence). This chain's CDR3 is CSAIRQGGGNQPQHF. CDR3 nucleotide sequence: TGCAGTGCTATAAGGCAGGGGGGGGGCAATCAGCCCCAGCATTTT.

This clonotype was counted ten times or more. V and J are TRBV12-3 or TRBV12-4 and TRBJ1-5, with D unclear. Trimming stripped 0 bases from V and 5 bases from J, with 5 bases between. CDR3 length: 13 amino acids. CDR3 protein: CASSLASYQPQHF. The CDR3 DNA is TGTGCCAGCAGTTTAGCCAGCTATCAGCCCCAGCATTTT.